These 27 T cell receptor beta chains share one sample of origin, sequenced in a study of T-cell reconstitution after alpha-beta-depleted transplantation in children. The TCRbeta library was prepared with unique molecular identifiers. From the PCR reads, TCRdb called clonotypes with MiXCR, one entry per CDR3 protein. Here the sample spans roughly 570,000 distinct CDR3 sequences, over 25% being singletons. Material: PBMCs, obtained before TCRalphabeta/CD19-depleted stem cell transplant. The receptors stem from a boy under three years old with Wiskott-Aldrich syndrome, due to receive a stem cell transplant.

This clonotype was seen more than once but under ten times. The CDR3 here is CASSFRQGHEQYF. CDR3 in DNA: TGTGCCAGCAGCTTTAGACAGGGCCACGAGCAGTACTTC. The chain employs TRBV7-3 and TRBJ2-7, with 7 nucleotides matching TRBD1. Germline CDR1 reads SGHTA; CDR2 reads FQGTGA. The CDR3 contains 13 residues. Unmatched junction bases numbered 4, after V lost 3 bases and J lost 5 bases.

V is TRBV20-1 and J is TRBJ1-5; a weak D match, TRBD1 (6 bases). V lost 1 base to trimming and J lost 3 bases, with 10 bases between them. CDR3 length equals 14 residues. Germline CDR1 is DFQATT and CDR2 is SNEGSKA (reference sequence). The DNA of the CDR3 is TGCAGTGCTAGAGTCGGACAGATCAATCAGCCCCAGCATTTT. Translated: CSARVGQINQPQHF.

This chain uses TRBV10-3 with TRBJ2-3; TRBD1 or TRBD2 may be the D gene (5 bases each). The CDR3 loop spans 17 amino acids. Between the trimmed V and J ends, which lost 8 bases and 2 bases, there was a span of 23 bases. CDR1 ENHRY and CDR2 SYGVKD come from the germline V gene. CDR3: CAIAGGHRSISTDTQYF. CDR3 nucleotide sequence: TGTGCCATCGCCGGCGGGCACAGGTCGATTTCCACAGATACGCAGTATTTT.

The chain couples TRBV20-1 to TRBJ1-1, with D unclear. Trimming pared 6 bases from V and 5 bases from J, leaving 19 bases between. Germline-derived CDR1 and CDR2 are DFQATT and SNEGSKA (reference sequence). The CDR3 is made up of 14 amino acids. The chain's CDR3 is CSAPNREGRTEAFF. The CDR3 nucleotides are TGCAGTGCCCCGAACCGGGAGGGAAGGACTGAAGCTTTCTTT.

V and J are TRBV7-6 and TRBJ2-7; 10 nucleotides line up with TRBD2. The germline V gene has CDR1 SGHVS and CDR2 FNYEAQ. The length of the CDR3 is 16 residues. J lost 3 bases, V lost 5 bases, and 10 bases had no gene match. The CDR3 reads CASSPAGTSAFYEQYF. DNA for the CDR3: TGTGCCAGCAGCCCAGCCGGGACTAGCGCGTTCTACGAGCAGTACTTC. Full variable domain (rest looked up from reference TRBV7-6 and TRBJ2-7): GAGVSQSPRYKVTKRGQDVALRCDPISGHVSLYWYRQALGQGPEFLTYFNYEAQQDKSGLPNDRFSAERPEGSISTLTIQRTEQRDSAMYRCASSPAGTSAFYEQYFGPGTRLTVT.

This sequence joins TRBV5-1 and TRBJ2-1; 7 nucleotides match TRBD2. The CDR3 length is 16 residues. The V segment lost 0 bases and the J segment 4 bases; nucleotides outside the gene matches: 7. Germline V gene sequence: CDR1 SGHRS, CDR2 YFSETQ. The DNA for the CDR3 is TGCGCCAGCAGCTTGGTCTCGGCTAGCGGTTACAATGAGCAGTTCTTC. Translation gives CASSLVSASGYNEQFF.

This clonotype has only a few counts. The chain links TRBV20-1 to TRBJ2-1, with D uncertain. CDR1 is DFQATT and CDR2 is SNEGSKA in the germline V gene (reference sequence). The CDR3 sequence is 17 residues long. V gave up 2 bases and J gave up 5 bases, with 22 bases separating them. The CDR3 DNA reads TGCAGTGCTAGATCTGTTCGGCCAAAGCCTAAAAACAATGAGCAGTTCTTC. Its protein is CSARSVRPKPKNNEQFF.

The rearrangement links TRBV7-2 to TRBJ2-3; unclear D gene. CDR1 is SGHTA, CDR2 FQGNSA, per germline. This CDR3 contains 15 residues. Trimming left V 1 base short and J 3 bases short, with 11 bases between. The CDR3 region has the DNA TGTGCCAGCAGCTTAGACGGCCCTGGAACAGATACGCAGTATTTT. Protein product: CASSLDGPGTDTQYF.

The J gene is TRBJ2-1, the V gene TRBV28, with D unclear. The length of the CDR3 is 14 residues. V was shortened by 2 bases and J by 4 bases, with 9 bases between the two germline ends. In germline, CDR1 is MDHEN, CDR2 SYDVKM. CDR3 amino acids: CASSLKSVYNEQFF. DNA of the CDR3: TGTGCCAGCAGTTTAAAGAGTGTTTACAATGAGCAGTTCTTC.

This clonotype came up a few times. CDR3 region: CSVGPTSYEQYF. In DNA form, the CDR3 reads TGCAGCGTGGGGCCGACGTCCTACGAGCAGTACTTC. J is TRBJ2-7 and V is TRBV29-1; the D gene is possibly TRBD1 (5 bases). CDR3 length: 12 residues. Trimming stripped 6 bases from V and 1 base from J, with 10 bases between. Germline CDR1 and CDR2: SQVTM and ANQGSEA.

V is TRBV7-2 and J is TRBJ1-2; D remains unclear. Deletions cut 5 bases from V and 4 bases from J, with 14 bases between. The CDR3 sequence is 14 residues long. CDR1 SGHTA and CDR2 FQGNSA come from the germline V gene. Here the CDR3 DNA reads TGTGCCAGCAGCGTACAAACACGTAGCTATGGCTACACCTTC. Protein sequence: CASSVQTRSYGYTF.

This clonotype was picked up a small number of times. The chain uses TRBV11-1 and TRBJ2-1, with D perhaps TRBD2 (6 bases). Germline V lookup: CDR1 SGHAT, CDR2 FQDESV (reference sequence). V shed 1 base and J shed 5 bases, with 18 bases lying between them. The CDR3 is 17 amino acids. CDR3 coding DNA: TGTGCCAGCAGCTTAGAGGTGGGGAGGAGTATCCACAATGAGCAGTTCTTC. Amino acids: CASSLEVGRSIHNEQFF.

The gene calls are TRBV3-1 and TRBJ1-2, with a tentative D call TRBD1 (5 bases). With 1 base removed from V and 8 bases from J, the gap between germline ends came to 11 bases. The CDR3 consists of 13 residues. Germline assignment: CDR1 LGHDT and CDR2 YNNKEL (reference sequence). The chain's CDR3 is CASSQAGKGGYTF. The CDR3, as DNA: TGTGCCAGCAGCCAAGCAGGGAAAGGCGGCTACACCTTC.

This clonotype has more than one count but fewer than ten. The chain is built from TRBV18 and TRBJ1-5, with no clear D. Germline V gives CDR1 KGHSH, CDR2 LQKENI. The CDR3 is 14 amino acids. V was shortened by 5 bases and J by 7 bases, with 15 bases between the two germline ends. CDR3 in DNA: TGTGCCAGCTCATTAGACTCCGCCGGGCAGCCCCAGCATTTT. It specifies CASSLDSAGQPQHF.

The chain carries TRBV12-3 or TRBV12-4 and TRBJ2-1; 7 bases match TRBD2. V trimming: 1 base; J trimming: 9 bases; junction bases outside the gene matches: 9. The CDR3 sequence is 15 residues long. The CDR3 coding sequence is TGTGCCAGCAGTTTAGGGCTAGCGGTGTTGGGTGAGCAGTTCTTC. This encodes CASSLGLAVLGEQFF.

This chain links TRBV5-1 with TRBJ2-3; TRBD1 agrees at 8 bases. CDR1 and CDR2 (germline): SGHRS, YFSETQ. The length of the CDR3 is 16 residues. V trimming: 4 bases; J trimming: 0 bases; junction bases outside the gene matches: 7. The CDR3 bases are TGCGCCAGCAGCGCAGTGACAGGGGAAAGCACAGATACGCAGTATTTT. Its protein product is CASSAVTGESTDTQYF.

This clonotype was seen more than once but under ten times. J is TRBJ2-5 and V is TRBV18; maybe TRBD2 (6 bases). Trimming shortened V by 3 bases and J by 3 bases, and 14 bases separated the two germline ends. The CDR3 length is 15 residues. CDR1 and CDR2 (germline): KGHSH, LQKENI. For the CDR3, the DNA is TGTGCCAGCTCACCGGGGGGAGCGAGTGAAGAGACCCAGTACTTC. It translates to CASSPGGASEETQYF.

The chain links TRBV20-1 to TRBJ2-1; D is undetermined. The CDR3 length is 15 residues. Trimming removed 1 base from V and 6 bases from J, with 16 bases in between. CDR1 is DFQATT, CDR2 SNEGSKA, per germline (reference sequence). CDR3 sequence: CSARVGASVLNEQFF. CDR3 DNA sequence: TGCAGTGCTAGAGTAGGTGCATCCGTTCTCAATGAGCAGTTCTTC.

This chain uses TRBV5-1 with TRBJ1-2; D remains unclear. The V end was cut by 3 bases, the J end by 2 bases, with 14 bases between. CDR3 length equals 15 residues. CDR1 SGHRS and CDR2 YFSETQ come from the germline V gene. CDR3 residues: CASSSIDTGNYGYTF. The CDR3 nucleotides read TGCGCCAGCAGCTCCATTGATACTGGGAACTATGGCTACACCTTC.

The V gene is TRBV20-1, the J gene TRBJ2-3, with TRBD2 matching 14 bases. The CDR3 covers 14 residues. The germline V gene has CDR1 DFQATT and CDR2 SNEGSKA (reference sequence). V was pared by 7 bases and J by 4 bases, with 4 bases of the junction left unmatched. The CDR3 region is CSDKGLAGADTQYF. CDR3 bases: TGCAGTGATAAGGGACTAGCGGGAGCAGATACGCAGTATTTT.

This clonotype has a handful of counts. The CDR3, as DNA: TGCAGTGCTAGAGTGGGAGGGAATAGCAATCAGCCCCAGCATTTT. It specifies CSARVGGNSNQPQHF. The rearrangement uses TRBV20-1 and TRBJ1-5; D is uncertain. This CDR3 is built from 15 residues. Trimming took 1 base from V and 0 from J, leaving 10 bases between them. The germline V gene encodes CDR1 DFQATT and CDR2 SNEGSKA (reference sequence).

CDR3 bases: TGTGCCAGCAGTGACATGGCAGGGCCAGCGGGAAACACCATATATTTT. Encoded protein: CASSDMAGPAGNTIYF. This chain joins TRBV6-1 and TRBJ1-3; TRBD1 might be the D (5 bases). V gave up 3 bases and J gave up 4 bases, with 16 bases separating them. Germline CDR1 is MNHNS and CDR2 is SASEGT. This CDR3 comprises 16 residues.

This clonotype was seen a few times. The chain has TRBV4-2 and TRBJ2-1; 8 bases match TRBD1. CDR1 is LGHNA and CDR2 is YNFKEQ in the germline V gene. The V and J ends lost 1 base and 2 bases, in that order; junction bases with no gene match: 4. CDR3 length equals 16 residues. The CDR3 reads CASSQGTGKTYNEQFF. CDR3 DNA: TGTGCCAGCAGCCAAGGGACAGGGAAGACCTACAATGAGCAGTTCTTC.

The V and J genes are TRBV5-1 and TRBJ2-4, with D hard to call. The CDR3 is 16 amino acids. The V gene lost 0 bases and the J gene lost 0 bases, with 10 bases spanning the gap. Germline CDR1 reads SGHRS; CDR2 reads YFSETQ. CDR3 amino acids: CASSLGSTLAKNIQYF. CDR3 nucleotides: TGCGCCAGCAGCTTGGGGTCGACCTTAGCCAAAAACATTCAGTACTTC.

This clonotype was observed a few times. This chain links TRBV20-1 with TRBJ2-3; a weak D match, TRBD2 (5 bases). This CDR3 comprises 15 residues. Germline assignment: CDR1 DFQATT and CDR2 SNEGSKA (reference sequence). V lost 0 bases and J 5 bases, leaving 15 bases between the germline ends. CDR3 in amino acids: CSAREQRPGGDTQYF. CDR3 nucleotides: TGCAGTGCTAGAGAGCAGCGCCCCGGAGGAGATACGCAGTATTTT.

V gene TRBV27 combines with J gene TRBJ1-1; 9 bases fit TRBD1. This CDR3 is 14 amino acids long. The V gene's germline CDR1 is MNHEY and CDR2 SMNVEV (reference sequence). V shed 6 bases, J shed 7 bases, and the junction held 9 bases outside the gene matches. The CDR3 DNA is TGTGCCAGCAGCCCAGACAGGGGGTTCGGTGAAGCTTTCTTT. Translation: CASSPDRGFGEAFF.

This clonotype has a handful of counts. This CDR3 is CASSILISRTQSGELFF. The CDR3 DNA is TGTGCCAGTAGTATACTAATTTCTCGGACACAGAGCGGGGAGCTGTTTTTT. The chain has TRBV19 and TRBJ2-2, with D maybe TRBD1 (5 bases). V was clipped by 2 bases and J by 7 bases, with 20 bases between them. Looked up from germline, CDR1 is LNHDA and CDR2 is SQIVND (reference sequence). The CDR3 is made up of 17 amino acids.